The 18 T cell receptor beta chains given below trace back to one sample, sequenced in a study of blood T cell repertoires in COVID-19. The repertoire was sequenced with immunoSEQ multiplex PCR; TCRdb's copy has only in-frame clones and lacks some. The sample shows about 99,000 clones, 85% to 90% of them seen only once. Sample: peripheral blood. These receptors were collected from a human donor in a cohort sampled during active COVID-19.

This sequence joins TRBV7-9 and TRBJ2-7; no clear D gene. The CDR3 has 11 amino acids. Germline loops: CDR1 SEHNR, CDR2 FQNEAQ (reference sequence). V gave up 4 bases and J gave up 2 bases, with 3 bases separating them. The CDR3 spells CASSSAYEQYF. As DNA, the CDR3 is TGTGCCAGCAGCTCGGCCTACGAGCAGTACTTC.

The chain employs TRBV7-9 and TRBJ1-1; tentative D call: TRBD1 (6 bases). V dropped 2 bases and J dropped 1 base, with 14 bases sitting between them. CDR1 is SEHNR, CDR2 FQNEAQ, per germline (reference sequence). The CDR3 runs to 16 residues. The CDR3 region has the DNA TGTGCCAGCAGCTTAAGGGGGGGACCGGCGAACACTGAAGCTTTCTTT. It yields the protein CASSLRGGPANTEAFF.

This clone was recorded only once. This chain uses TRBV11-3 with TRBJ2-5; D is unresolved. The germline V and J ends were trimmed by 5 bases and 4 bases, with 14 bases remaining between them. The germline V gene encodes CDR1 SGHNT and CDR2 YENEEA. The CDR3 loop spans 14 amino acids. CDR3 residues: CASSPNADVETQYF. The CDR3 DNA reads as TGTGCCAGCAGCCCGAACGCGGATGTAGAGACCCAGTACTTC. The variable domain in full, with the rest retrieved from reference TRBV11-3 and TRBJ2-5, is EAGVVQSPRYKIIEKKQPVAFWCNPISGHNTLYWYLQNLGQGPELLIRYENEEAVDDSQLPKDRFSAERLKGVDSTLKIQPAELGDSAVYLCASSPNADVETQYFGPGTRLLVL.

In this sample, this clone turned up once. The rearrangement links TRBV7-2 to TRBJ1-6; a weak D match, TRBD1 (5 bases). V was shortened by 7 bases and J by 2 bases, with 12 bases between the two germline ends. This CDR3 contains 15 residues. The V gene's germline CDR1 is SGHTA and CDR2 FQGNSA. The CDR3 sequence: CASKRGGAYNSPLHF. The CDR3, as DNA: TGTGCCAGCAAAAGGGGAGGCGCCTATAATTCACCCCTCCACTTT.

This clone was counted once. The V gene is TRBV6-6, the J gene TRBJ2-2; the D is unclear. CDR3 length: 12 residues. Germline V CDR1 and CDR2: MNHNY, SVGAGI (reference sequence). V was shortened by 2 bases and J by 5 bases, with 3 bases between the two germline ends. CDR3 nucleotides: TGTGCCAGCAGTTACCCTACCGGGGAGCTGTTTTTT. Its protein is CASSYPTGELFF.

The chain has TRBV7-2 and TRBJ2-5; no clear D gene. Germline-derived CDR1 and CDR2 are SGHTA and FQGNSA. V was pared by 5 bases and J by 1 base, with 5 bases between. The CDR3 runs to 12 residues. CDR3 amino acids: CASSPSQETQYF. The CDR3 DNA sequence: TGTGCCAGCAGCCCCTCCCAAGAGACCCAGTACTTC. Combining the CDR3 with reference TRBV7-2 and TRBJ2-5 gives the whole variable domain GAGVSQSPSNKVTEKGKDVELRCDPISGHTALYWYRQSLGQGLEFLIYFQGNSAPDKSGLPSDRFSAERTGGSVSTLTIQRTQQEDSAVYLCASSPSQETQYFGPGTRLLVL.

This sequence joins TRBV9 and TRBJ2-3, with a weak D call TRBD2 (6 bases). CDR3 length: 15 residues. CDR1 is SGDLS, CDR2 YYNGEE, per germline. V gave up 4 bases and J gave up 2 bases, with 14 bases separating them. This chain's CDR3 is CASSLRGVVTDTQYF. CDR3 nucleotide sequence: TGTGCCAGCAGCCTGCGCGGGGTGGTCACAGATACGCAGTATTTT.

The CDR3 sequence: CASSLEWGTGNQPQHF. DNA for the CDR3: TGTGCCAGCAGCTTGGAATGGGGGACTGGCAATCAGCCCCAGCATTTT. The gene calls are TRBV5-5 and TRBJ1-5; tentatively, D is TRBD1 (5 bases). CDR3 size: 16 residues. Germline CDR1 and CDR2: SGHKS and YYEKEE (reference sequence). Trimming cost V 0 bases and J 2 bases, with 12 bases left between them.

This sequence joins TRBV11-2 and TRBJ2-5, with 7 bases matching TRBD1. Germline-derived CDR1 and CDR2 are SGHAT and FQNNGV. Trimming removed 5 bases from V and 3 bases from J; junction bases left unmatched: 3. The CDR3 consists of 13 residues. The CDR3 DNA sequence: TGTGCCAGCAGCGTGACAGGGAAAGAGACCCAGTACTTC. Its translation: CASSVTGKETQYF.

The chain joins TRBV5-1 to TRBJ2-7, with 12 bases lining up with TRBD2. The ends lost 0 bases at V and 2 bases at J; junction bases unmatched: 9. This CDR3 contains 18 residues. Germline CDR1 and CDR2: SGHRS and YFSETQ. DNA for the CDR3: TGCGCCAGCAGCTTGGCCAGGACTAGCGGGACACACCCCTACGAGCAGTACTTC. Its protein is CASSLARTSGTHPYEQYF.

This chain connects TRBV28 to TRBJ2-5; possibly TRBD2 for D (7 bases). CDR3 size: 13 residues. V shed 10 bases and J shed 5 bases, with 17 bases lying between them. CDR1 is MDHEN, CDR2 SYDVKM, per germline. The CDR3 region is CATLSGGGETQYF. CDR3 in DNA: TGTGCCACTTTGTCGGGGGGCGGGGAGACCCAGTACTTC.

CDR3 DNA: TGTGCCAGCAGTTTCTCCTCCTACGAGCAGTACTTC. This encodes CASSFSSYEQYF. The V call is TRBV28, the J call TRBJ2-7; D is ambiguous. Trimming stripped 3 bases from V and 0 bases from J, with 3 bases between. The CDR3 is 12 residues long. CDR1 and CDR2 (germline): MDHEN, SYDVKM.

The rearrangement links TRBV28 to TRBJ1-5; 8 bases are shared with TRBD1. Germline V gives CDR1 MDHEN, CDR2 SYDVKM. This CDR3 region has 13 residues. The V gene end was trimmed by 5 bases and the J gene end by 9 bases; junction bases not matched to a gene: 6. CDR3 loop: CASSPRTGWPQHF. The CDR3 DNA sequence: TGTGCCAGCAGTCCCCGGACAGGGTGGCCCCAGCATTTT.

The chain links TRBV7-8 to TRBJ2-1; 12 bases align to TRBD2. V shed 5 bases, J shed 5 bases, and the junction held 4 bases outside the gene matches. CDR1 and CDR2 (germline): SGHVS, FQNEAQ. This CDR3 is built from 15 residues. This chain's CDR3 is CASSPGLAGDNEQFF. As DNA, the CDR3 is TGTGCCAGCAGCCCGGGACTAGCGGGTGACAATGAGCAGTTCTTC.

The rearrangement links TRBV7-6 to TRBJ2-7; 7 nucleotides match TRBD1. This CDR3 contains 16 residues. Germline trimming cut 3 bases from V and 4 bases from J; bases unmatched to any gene: 12. The germline V gene has CDR1 SGHVS and CDR2 FNYEAQ. CDR3 in amino acids: CASSFSWDRRSYEQYF. For the CDR3, the DNA is TGTGCCAGCAGCTTTTCTTGGGACAGAAGGAGTTACGAGCAGTACTTC. The complete variable domain, with remaining parts taken from reference TRBV7-6 and TRBJ2-7, reads GAGVSQSPRYKVTKRGQDVALRCDPISGHVSLYWYRQALGQGPEFLTYFNYEAQQDKSGLPNDRFSAERPEGSISTLTIQRTEQRDSAMYRCASSFSWDRRSYEQYFGPGTRLTVT.

The chain combines TRBV28 with TRBJ1-5, with D unresolved. The CDR3 length is 14 residues. The V gene lost 4 bases and the J gene lost 4 bases, with 11 bases spanning the gap. Germline-derived CDR1 and CDR2 are MDHEN and SYDVKM. The CDR3 region is CASSSLYRNQPQHF. The CDR3 DNA reads TGTGCCAGCAGTTCCCTATACCGTAATCAGCCCCAGCATTTT. Full variable domain (outside the CDR3, taken from reference TRBV28 and TRBJ1-5): DVKVTQSSRYLVKRTGEKVFLECVQDMDHENMFWYRQDPGLGLRLIYFSYDVKMKEKGDIPEGYSVSREKKERFSLILESASTNQTSMYLCASSSLYRNQPQHFGDGTRLSIL.

The V call is TRBV5-4, the J call TRBJ1-1; 10 positions agree with TRBD1. V lost 4 bases to trimming and J lost 5 bases; unmatched junction nucleotides: 5. Per the germline V gene, CDR1 is SGHNT and CDR2 is YYREEE (reference sequence). The length of the CDR3 is 14 residues. CDR3 loop: CASSNRDRGTEAFF. CDR3 sequence (DNA): TGTGCCAGCAGCAACCGGGACAGGGGAACTGAAGCTTTCTTT.

This clone was seen more than once but under ten times. J is TRBJ2-1 and V is TRBV10-1; 15 nucleotides match TRBD2. The CDR3 has 15 amino acids. The J segment lost 7 bases and the V segment lost 6 bases, leaving 4 bases of the junction unmatched. The germline gives CDR1 WNHNN, CDR2 SYGVQD (reference sequence). The CDR3 sequence is CASSRTSGRGNEQFF. The CDR3 DNA follows: TGCGCCAGCAGCAGGACTAGCGGGAGGGGAAATGAGCAGTTCTTC.